The rows below give T cell receptor beta chains drawn from one sample of a study of metastatic and nonmetastatic thyroid tumors. TCRdb ran MiXCR on the PCR reads. There are some 32,000 clones in the sample; around 20% occur only once, and about 8% lies in the top ten. The source material was blood. The receptor source for this set is a female donor with papillary thyroid cancer or a benign thyroid nodule (not recorded which). Some clones in this sample may be carry-over from other donors' samples. CDR3s include the opening cysteine and the closing phenylalanine or tryptophan. Fields, in order: D gene, J gene, V gene, clone size, CDR3 DNA, CDR3 protein. D genes are given only for firm matches. Rows may omit the clone size; those that give it use once, few, many or a size class.

D gene: TRBD2; J gene: TRBJ2-7; V gene: TRBV5-5; clone size: NA; CDR3 DNA: TGTGCCAGCAGCCCGGGACTAGGCAACTACGAGCAGTACTTC; CDR3 protein: CASSPGLGNYEQYF
D gene: TRBD2; J gene: TRBJ2-1; V gene: TRBV6-2/TRBV6-3; clone size: many; CDR3 DNA: TGTGCCAGCAGTATTAGCGGGGGCGATTACAATGAGCAGTTCTTC; CDR3 protein: CASSISGGDYNEQFF
D gene: NA; J gene: TRBJ1-5; V gene: TRBV6-1; clone size: many; CDR3 DNA: TGTGCCAGCAGTGAAGGAGCGGGGGGACCCAGTCAGCCCCAGCATTTT; CDR3 protein: CASSEGAGGPSQPQHF
D gene: TRBD1; J gene: TRBJ2-7; V gene: TRBV6-5; clone size: few; CDR3 DNA: TGTGCCAGCAGTTACTCGAGGCAGGGGGCGCGGGAGCAGTACTTC; CDR3 protein: CASSYSRQGAREQYF
D gene: NA; J gene: TRBJ2-7; V gene: TRBV28; clone size: few; CDR3 DNA: TGTGCCAGCAGCAGGGTTATAGCCTACGAGCAGTACTTC; CDR3 protein: CASSRVIAYEQYF
D gene: NA; J gene: TRBJ2-7; V gene: TRBV6-1; clone size: many; CDR3 DNA: TGTGCCAGCACCGAAAGGGGAGGTCGTGTTGCCTACGAGCAGTACTTC; CDR3 protein: CASTERGGRVAYEQYF
D gene: NA; J gene: TRBJ1-2; V gene: TRBV12-3/TRBV12-4; clone size: few; CDR3 DNA: TGTGCCAGCAGTAAAGGGCCGGATGGCTACACCTTC; CDR3 protein: CASSKGPDGYTF
D gene: NA; J gene: TRBJ1-4; V gene: TRBV15; clone size: NA; CDR3 DNA: TGTGCCACCAGCAGAGTACCGGGACCCTCAACTAATGAAAAACTGTTTTTT; CDR3 protein: CATSRVPGPSTNEKLFF
D gene: NA; J gene: TRBJ1-6; V gene: TRBV13; clone size: medium-sized; CDR3 DNA: TGTGCCAGCAGCTCATCGACTCTGGACGGGTCACCCCTCCACTTT; CDR3 protein: CASSSSTLDGSPLHF
D gene: NA; J gene: TRBJ2-5; V gene: TRBV5-1; clone size: NA; CDR3 DNA: TGCGCCGGCAGGGCAAGGCAAGAGACCCAGTACTTC; CDR3 protein: CAGRARQETQYF
D gene: NA; J gene: TRBJ2-2; V gene: TRBV12-3/TRBV12-4; clone size: few; CDR3 DNA: TGTGCCAGCAGCTCGGGACCAAGGGGCAGGGAGCTGTTTTTT; CDR3 protein: CASSSGPRGRELFF
D gene: TRBD2; J gene: TRBJ2-7; V gene: TRBV19; clone size: NA; CDR3 DNA: TGTGCCAGTAGTATCCGGGACTACAATCCCTACGAGCAGTACTTC; CDR3 protein: CASSIRDYNPYEQYF
D gene: NA; J gene: TRBJ1-1; V gene: TRBV12-3/TRBV12-4; clone size: few; CDR3 DNA: TGTGCCAGCAGTTTAGACGGAAACACTGAAGCTTTCTTT; CDR3 protein: CASSLDGNTEAFF
D gene: TRBD1; J gene: TRBJ2-7; V gene: TRBV29-1; clone size: many; CDR3 DNA: TGCAGCGTTGGACAGGGGTCTGGCGAGCAGTACTTC; CDR3 protein: CSVGQGSGEQYF
D gene: NA; J gene: TRBJ2-3; V gene: TRBV20-1; clone size: many; CDR3 DNA: TGCAGTGCTAGCCAAGATACGCAGTATTTT; CDR3 protein: CSASQDTQYF
D gene: TRBD2; J gene: TRBJ2-2; V gene: TRBV19; clone size: many; CDR3 DNA: TGTGCCAGTAGTGAAACTAGCGGGAGAACCGGGGAGCTGTTTTTT; CDR3 protein: CASSETSGRTGELFF
D gene: TRBD2; J gene: TRBJ2-7; V gene: TRBV7-8; clone size: NA; CDR3 DNA: TGCGCCAGCAGCGCGAACGAGCTTAGCGGGACCCTCAACTTC; CDR3 protein: CASSANELSGTLNF
D gene: NA; J gene: TRBJ2-1; V gene: TRBV18; clone size: once; CDR3 DNA: TGTGCCAGCTCCCCTAGACAGTACAATGAGCAGTTCTTC; CDR3 protein: CASSPRQYNEQFF
D gene: NA; J gene: TRBJ2-1; V gene: TRBV5-1; clone size: few; CDR3 DNA: TGCGCCAGCAGCTTGATCGCTAGTTACAATGAGCAGTTCTTC; CDR3 protein: CASSLIASYNEQFF
D gene: NA; J gene: TRBJ2-1; V gene: TRBV10-3; clone size: NA; CDR3 DNA: TGTGCCATCAGCCCTTATGAGGATAGTGAGCAGTTCTTC; CDR3 protein: CAISPYEDSEQFF
D gene: NA; J gene: TRBJ2-7; V gene: TRBV12-3/TRBV12-4; clone size: few; CDR3 DNA: TGTGCCAGCAGTTTATTTACTTCCGAGCAGTACTTC; CDR3 protein: CASSLFTSEQYF
D gene: NA; J gene: TRBJ1-2; V gene: TRBV28; clone size: few; CDR3 DNA: TGTGCCAGCAGTTCAGCCCGTAACTATGGCTACACCTTC; CDR3 protein: CASSSARNYGYTF
D gene: TRBD1; J gene: TRBJ2-7; V gene: TRBV19; clone size: few; CDR3 DNA: TGTGCCAGTAGTCACAAAGGACAGGCCTACGAGCAGTACTTC; CDR3 protein: CASSHKGQAYEQYF
D gene: TRBD1; J gene: TRBJ1-1; V gene: TRBV20-1; clone size: many; CDR3 DNA: TGCAGTGCTGTGACAGGGGCGAACACTGAAGCTTTCTTT; CDR3 protein: CSAVTGANTEAFF
D gene: NA; J gene: TRBJ1-2; V gene: TRBV6-2/TRBV6-3; clone size: few; CDR3 DNA: TGTGCCAGCAGTCATGGGCCTAGTACGGGCTACACCTTC; CDR3 protein: CASSHGPSTGYTF
D gene: NA; J gene: TRBJ2-7; V gene: TRBV7-8; clone size: many; CDR3 DNA: TGTGCCAGCAGCCCCTCTCACGGACTTGCGAGCTCCTACGAGCAGTACTTC; CDR3 protein: CASSPSHGLASSYEQYF
D gene: TRBD1; J gene: TRBJ2-5; V gene: TRBV7-6; clone size: few; CDR3 DNA: TGTGCCAGCAGCTGGGGGACAGGGGAGAAAGAGACCCAGTACTTC; CDR3 protein: CASSWGTGEKETQYF
D gene: TRBD1; J gene: TRBJ1-2; V gene: TRBV6-1; clone size: NA; CDR3 DNA: TGTGCCAGCCACCCCTCCCGGGACAGGAATTTTTTCTACACCTTC; CDR3 protein: CASHPSRDRNFFYTF
D gene: NA; J gene: TRBJ2-7; V gene: TRBV6-1; clone size: few; CDR3 DNA: TGTGCCAGCAGTGCCCAGGACAGTCAATCCTACGAGCAGTACTTC; CDR3 protein: CASSAQDSQSYEQYF
D gene: TRBD1; J gene: TRBJ2-7; V gene: TRBV4-2; clone size: once; CDR3 DNA: TGTGCCAGCAGCCGGGACAGCGTCTACGAGCAGTACTTC; CDR3 protein: CASSRDSVYEQYF
D gene: NA; J gene: TRBJ2-2; V gene: TRBV7-8; clone size: NA; CDR3 DNA: TGTGCCAGCAGCCATAGGGGCACCGGGGAGCTGTTTTTT; CDR3 protein: CASSHRGTGELFF
D gene: NA; J gene: TRBJ1-2; V gene: TRBV20-1; clone size: medium-sized; CDR3 DNA: TGCAGTGCTAGTTCCCCTCAGGGCTCTGGCTACACCTTC; CDR3 protein: CSASSPQGSGYTF
D gene: NA; J gene: TRBJ2-7; V gene: TRBV6-1; clone size: NA; CDR3 DNA: TGTGCCAGCAGTGCCAGTGGCTACGAGCAGTACTTC; CDR3 protein: CASSASGYEQYF
D gene: TRBD1; J gene: TRBJ2-7; V gene: TRBV10-3; clone size: NA; CDR3 DNA: TGTGCCATCAGTGAAAACCCGGGACAGGGTCACTTC; CDR3 protein: CAISENPGQGHF
D gene: TRBD1; J gene: TRBJ2-7; V gene: TRBV20-1; clone size: many; CDR3 DNA: TGCAGTGCTAGCCCATATACAGGGGGCTCCTACGAGCAGTACTTC; CDR3 protein: CSASPYTGGSYEQYF
D gene: NA; J gene: TRBJ2-2; V gene: TRBV6-2/TRBV6-3; clone size: few; CDR3 DNA: TGTGCCAGCAACACCTACGGGGAGCTGTTTTTT; CDR3 protein: CASNTYGELFF
D gene: NA; J gene: TRBJ1-1; V gene: TRBV10-2; clone size: many; CDR3 DNA: TGCGCCAGCAGTGGCGTCGGACCTAAGAACACTGAAGCTTTCTTT; CDR3 protein: CASSGVGPKNTEAFF
D gene: NA; J gene: TRBJ2-7; V gene: TRBV30; clone size: NA; CDR3 DNA: TGTGCCTGGAGTGTAGGGGTAGGCTACGAGCAGTACTTC; CDR3 protein: CAWSVGVGYEQYF
D gene: TRBD2; J gene: TRBJ2-2; V gene: TRBV28; clone size: NA; CDR3 DNA: TGTGCCAGCAGTTTAGGAGGACTAGCGGGAGTCGGGGAGCTGTTTTTT; CDR3 protein: CASSLGGLAGVGELFF
D gene: NA; J gene: TRBJ2-1; V gene: TRBV7-2; clone size: NA; CDR3 DNA: TGTGCCAGCAGCCTGGGTGGTGGGAACAATGAGCAGTTCTTC; CDR3 protein: CASSLGGGNNEQFF